This T cell receptor (beta chain) was recorded in a study of siplizumab effects on memory and regulatory T cells. This clone was seen just once. Unstimulated naive, memory, effector memory and TEMRA subsets from a few donor pairs have been sequenced, the authors report. The V segment lost 5 bases and the J segment 4 bases; nucleotides outside the gene matches: 7. Germline CDR1 SEHNR, CDR2 FQNEAQ (reference sequence). The CDR3 extends over 16 amino acids. The method was immunoSEQ multiplex PCR; TCRdb's version includes in-frame clones alone and lacks a portion of them. The sample carries 45,000 to 50,000 clones, about 90% recorded once.

Sequencing was carried out using naive CD8+ T cells sorted from blood. The clonotype originates from a human donor in good health. This chain connects TRBV7-9 to TRBJ2-2, with 10 bases matching TRBD1. The CDR3 bases are TGTGCCAGCAGCACATGGACAGGGGGTTTCACCGGGGAGCTGTTTTTT. Residues: CASSTWTGGFTGELFF. Supplemented by reference TRBV7-9 and TRBJ2-2, the full variable domain reads DTGVSQNPRHKITKRGQNVTFRCDPISEHNRLYWYRQTLGQGPEFLTYFQNEAQLEKSRLLSDRFSAERPKGSFSTLEIQRTEQGDSAMYLCASSTWTGGFTGELFFGEGSRLTVL.